This section outlines one T cell receptor (beta chain) sequence together with its context. The data belong to a study of blood T cell repertoires in COVID-19. Study summary: Sites across the United States, Italy and Spain contributed samples from acute and convalescent COVID-19. In each case, the material was cDNA or gDNA derived from T cells, B-cell-depleted T cells, or PBMCs.

Original processing methods: Estimated nucleated cell counts came from reference gene primer amplification. Some clones are missing from TCRdb's copy, which holds only in-frame ones; the method was immunoSEQ multiplex PCR. For V, J and clone size, that table is used; D and trimming come from the DNA. The data hold 150,000 to 200,000 clones, with around nine tenths observed a single time. The sequencing sample was made of peripheral blood. The receptor's source is a human donor in a cohort sampled during active COVID-19.

DNA of the CDR3: TGTGCCAGCAGCTTGGGGTGGGGGCGGCCTTCGCCCCAGCATTTT. Its protein product is CASSLGWGRPSPQHF. This sequence joins TRBV5-5 and TRBJ1-5, with a possible D match to TRBD1 (6 bases). CDR1 SGHKS and CDR2 YYEKEE come from the germline V gene (reference sequence). CDR3 length: 15 amino acids. V was cut by 0 bases and J by 9 bases, with 16 bases left in between.